One T cell receptor (beta chain) is described in this entry. At least ten counts were recorded for this clonotype. The specificity of this receptor is unknown. Per-nucleotide qualities are absent, and no much larger clonotype sits a single base away. The hyperthyroidism patients were 18 to 65 years old and newly diagnosed, with a disease duration of less than 2 months. Patients were excluded if they had other autoimmune diseases, uncontrolled infections, pregnancy or lactation. Clinical symptoms, serum thyroxine, TRAb, thyroid ultrasound and orbital computed tomography were used for diagnosis. Trizol reagent was used to extract the total RNA, and its quality was then checked on an Agilent 2100 Bioanalyzer. Trimming takes 4 bases from V and 4 bases from J, and the germline ends sit 16 bases apart. The CDR3 runs 15 amino acids, cysteine and phenylalanine included. The kept DNA is CDR3 alone, 45 bases in frame from the first base. In the germline V gene (reference sequence), CDR1 corresponds to LGHDT and CDR2 to YNNKEL.

For repertoire sequencing, TCR beta CDR3 regions were amplified from RNA transcripts. HTBI primers and the Qiagen OneStep RT-PCR kit were used in a first-round RT-PCR, which was followed by a second-round multiplex PCR, size selection and purification. The libraries underwent paired-end sequencing with 100 bp reads on an Illumina HiSeq2000. As for how the authors treated the data: SOAPnuke was used for read processing, and reads with adapters, uncalled bases, a mean Phred below 15, or no exact constant-primer or identifier match were discarded. COPE v1.2.5 was used to merge high-quality paired reads. Each unique nucleotide sequence was treated as a clonotype, and MiTCR v1.1 was used to align the clonotypes to the IMGT TRB V, D and J references. Analysis was restricted to V-J combinations with a frequency above 0.0001, which covered about 99% of repertoires. For each V-J combination, a TCR clonal expansion and chaos score was defined as the ratio of F50 clonal expansion to chaos observed in the TCRdist matrix. Welch's t-statistics and random forest were used to narrow the features down to roughly twelve V-J combinations, which were then fed into a naive Bayes classifier. Thyroid-blood repertoire similarity was quantified with the Morisita-Horn index. Using fastp at Q25 and MiXCR, TCRdb reprocessed the public reads and kept productive beta chains. All rows with the same CDR3 protein become a single entry with the most common DNA and genes. The V and J calls and clone size are TCRdb's, not the authors'. Within this sample are about 500,000 distinct CDR3 sequences, with less than 45% of them counted one time only. The ten largest make up 3.5% to 5% of the sample.

The entry originates in a study of Graves' ophthalmopathy and Graves' hyperthyroidism listed by TCRdb under 2018. Concerning the study at large: Hyperthyroidism was considered stable if no progression to ophthalmopathy occurred within 18 months of follow-up. To tell Graves' ophthalmopathy apart from Graves' hyperthyroidism, and to predict which patients would progress to ophthalmopathy, the study relied on TCR beta repertoire signatures. In total, approximately 130 blood samples were TCR-sequenced: 40 to 45 ophthalmopathy, some 80 hyperthyroidism and approximately 17 hyperthyroidism-to-ophthalmopathy patients. To explore V-J signatures distinguishing ophthalmopathy from hyperthyroidism, a discovery set of 100 patients (fewer than 45 ophthalmopathy, 57 stable hyperthyroidism) was enrolled. For independent validation, a separate cohort was made up of 18 hyperthyroidism patients plus 17 patients who later progressed from hyperthyroidism to ophthalmopathy. In roughly 6 hyperthyroidism patients, the T-cell repertoire of thyroid tissue was compared with the T-cell repertoire of blood. Following sampling, methimazole starting at 30 mg daily was administered to hyperthyroidism patients, and high-dose intravenous methylprednisolone was administered to ophthalmopathy patients.

Broad study findings and their caveats: No statistical method was used to predetermine the sample size, and group allocation was not hidden from the investigators. In validation, the model predicted ophthalmopathy progression with more than 70% sensitivity and about 77% specificity; about a dozen predicted patients were CT-confirmed with GO in a median of 6.5 months. Among expanded thyroid clonotypes with frequency above 0.001, most also showed up in blood, which suggests that blood repertoires may reflect the thyroid immune response. Ophthalmopathy was separated from stable hyperthyroidism by the 13-signature model with 87.88% sensitivity and roughly 82% specificity in cross-validation and with 80%/75% in the test set.

The sequenced sample was peripheral blood or thyroid tissue (not recorded which). The clonotype originates from an adult man with Graves' hyperthyroidism. The chain uses TRBV3-1 and TRBJ1-2, with the D gene uncertain. The DNA sequence is as follows: TGTGCCAGCAGCCCCACACCGCCACCCTCCTATGGCTACACCTTC. It encodes CASSPTPPPSYGYTF.